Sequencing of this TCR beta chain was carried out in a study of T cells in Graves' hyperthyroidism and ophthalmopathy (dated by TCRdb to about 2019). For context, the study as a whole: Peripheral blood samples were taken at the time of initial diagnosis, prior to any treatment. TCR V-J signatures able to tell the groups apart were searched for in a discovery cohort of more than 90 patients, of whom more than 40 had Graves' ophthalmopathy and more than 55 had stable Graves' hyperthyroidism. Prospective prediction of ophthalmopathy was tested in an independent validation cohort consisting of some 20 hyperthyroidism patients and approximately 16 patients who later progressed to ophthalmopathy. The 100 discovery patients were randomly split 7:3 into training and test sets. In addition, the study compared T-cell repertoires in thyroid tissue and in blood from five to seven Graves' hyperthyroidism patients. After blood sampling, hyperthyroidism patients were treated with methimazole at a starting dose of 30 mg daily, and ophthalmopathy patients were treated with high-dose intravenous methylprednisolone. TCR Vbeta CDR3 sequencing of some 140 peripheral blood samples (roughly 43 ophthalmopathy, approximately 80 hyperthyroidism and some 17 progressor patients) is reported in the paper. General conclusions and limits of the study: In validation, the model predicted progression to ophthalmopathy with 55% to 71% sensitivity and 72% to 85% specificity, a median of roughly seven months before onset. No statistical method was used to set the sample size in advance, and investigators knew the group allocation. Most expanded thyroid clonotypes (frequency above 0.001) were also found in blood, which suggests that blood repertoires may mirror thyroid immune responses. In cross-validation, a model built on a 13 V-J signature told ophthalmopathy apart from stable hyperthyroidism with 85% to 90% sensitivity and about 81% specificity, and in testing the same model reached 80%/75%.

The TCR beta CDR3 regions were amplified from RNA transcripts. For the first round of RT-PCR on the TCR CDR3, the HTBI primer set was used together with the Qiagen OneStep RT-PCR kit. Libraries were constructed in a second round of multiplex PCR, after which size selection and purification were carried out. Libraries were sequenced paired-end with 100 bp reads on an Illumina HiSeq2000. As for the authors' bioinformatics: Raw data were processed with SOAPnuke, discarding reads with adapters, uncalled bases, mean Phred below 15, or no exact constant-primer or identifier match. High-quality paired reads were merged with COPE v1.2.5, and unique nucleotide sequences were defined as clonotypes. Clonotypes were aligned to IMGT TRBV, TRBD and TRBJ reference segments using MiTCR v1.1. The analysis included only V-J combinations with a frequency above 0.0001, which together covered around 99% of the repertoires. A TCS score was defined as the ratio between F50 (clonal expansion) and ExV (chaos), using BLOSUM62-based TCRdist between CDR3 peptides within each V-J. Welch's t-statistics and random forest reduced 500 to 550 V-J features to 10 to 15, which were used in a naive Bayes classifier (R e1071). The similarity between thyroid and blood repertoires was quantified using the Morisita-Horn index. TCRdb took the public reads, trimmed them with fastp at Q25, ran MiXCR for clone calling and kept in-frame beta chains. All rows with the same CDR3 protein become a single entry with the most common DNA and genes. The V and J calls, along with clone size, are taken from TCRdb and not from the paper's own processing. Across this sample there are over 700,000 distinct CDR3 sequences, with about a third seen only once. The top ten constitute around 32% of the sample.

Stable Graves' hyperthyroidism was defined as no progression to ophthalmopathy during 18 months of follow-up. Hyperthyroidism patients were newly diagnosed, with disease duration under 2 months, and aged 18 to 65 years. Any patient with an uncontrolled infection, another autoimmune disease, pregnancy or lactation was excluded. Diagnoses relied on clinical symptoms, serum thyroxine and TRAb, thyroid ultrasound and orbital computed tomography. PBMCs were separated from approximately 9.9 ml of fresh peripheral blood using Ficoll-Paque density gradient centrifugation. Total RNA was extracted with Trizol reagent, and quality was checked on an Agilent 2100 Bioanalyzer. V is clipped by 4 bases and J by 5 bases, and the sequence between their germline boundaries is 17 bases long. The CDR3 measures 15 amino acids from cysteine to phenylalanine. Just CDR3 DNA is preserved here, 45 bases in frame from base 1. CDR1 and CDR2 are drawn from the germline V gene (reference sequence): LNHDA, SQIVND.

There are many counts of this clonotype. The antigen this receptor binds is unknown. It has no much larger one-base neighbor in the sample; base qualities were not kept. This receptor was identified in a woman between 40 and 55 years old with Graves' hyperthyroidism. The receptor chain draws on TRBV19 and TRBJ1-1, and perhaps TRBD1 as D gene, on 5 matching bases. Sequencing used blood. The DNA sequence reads TGTGCCAGTAGTACGCGAGGCTCTTGGGGGACTGAAGCTTTCTTT. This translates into CASSTRGSWGTEAFF.